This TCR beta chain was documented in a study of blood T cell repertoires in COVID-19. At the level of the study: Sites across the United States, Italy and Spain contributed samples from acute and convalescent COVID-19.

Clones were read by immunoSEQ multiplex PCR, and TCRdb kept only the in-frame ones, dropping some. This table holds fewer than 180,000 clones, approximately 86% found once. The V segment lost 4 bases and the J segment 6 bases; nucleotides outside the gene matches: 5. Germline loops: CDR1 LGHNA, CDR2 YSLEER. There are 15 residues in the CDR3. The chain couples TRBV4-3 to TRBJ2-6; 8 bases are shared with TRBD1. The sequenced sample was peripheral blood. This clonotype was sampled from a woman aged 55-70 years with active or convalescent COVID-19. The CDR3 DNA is TGCGCCAGCAGCCGCGGACAGGGTTTGGCCAACGTCCTGACTTTC. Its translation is CASSRGQGLANVLTF.